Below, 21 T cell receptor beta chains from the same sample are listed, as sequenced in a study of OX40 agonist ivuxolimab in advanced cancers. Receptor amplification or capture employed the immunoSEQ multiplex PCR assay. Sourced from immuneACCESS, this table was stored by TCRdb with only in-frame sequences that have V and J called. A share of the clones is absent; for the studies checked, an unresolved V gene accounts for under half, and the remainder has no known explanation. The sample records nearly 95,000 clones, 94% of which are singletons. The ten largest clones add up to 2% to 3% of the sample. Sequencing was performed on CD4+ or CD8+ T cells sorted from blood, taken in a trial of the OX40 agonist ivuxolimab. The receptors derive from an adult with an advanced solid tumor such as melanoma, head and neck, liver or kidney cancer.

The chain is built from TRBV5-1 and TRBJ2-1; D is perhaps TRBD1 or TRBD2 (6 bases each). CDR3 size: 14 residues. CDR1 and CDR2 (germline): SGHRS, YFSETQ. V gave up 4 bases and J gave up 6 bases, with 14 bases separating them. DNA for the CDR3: TGCGCCAGCAGCCCCGAGGGGGGCCTCAATGAGCAGTTCTTC. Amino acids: CASSPEGGLNEQFF.

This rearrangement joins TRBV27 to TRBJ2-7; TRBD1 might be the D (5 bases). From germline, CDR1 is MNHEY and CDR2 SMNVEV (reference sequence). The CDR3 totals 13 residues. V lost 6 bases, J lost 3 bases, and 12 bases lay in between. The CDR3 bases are TGTGCCAGCAGGCCATTGACAGTCTACGAGCAGTACTTC. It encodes CASRPLTVYEQYF.

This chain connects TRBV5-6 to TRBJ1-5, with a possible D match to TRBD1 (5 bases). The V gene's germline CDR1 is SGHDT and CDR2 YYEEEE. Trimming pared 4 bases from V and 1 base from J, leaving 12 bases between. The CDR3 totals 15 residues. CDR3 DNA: TGTGCCAGCAGCATAGGGGTGTCGAGCAATCAGCCCCAGCATTTT. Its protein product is CASSIGVSSNQPQHF.

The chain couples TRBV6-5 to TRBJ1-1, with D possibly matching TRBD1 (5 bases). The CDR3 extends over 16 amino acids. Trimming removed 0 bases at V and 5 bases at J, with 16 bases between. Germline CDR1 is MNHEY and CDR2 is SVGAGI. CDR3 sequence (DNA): TGTGCCAGCAGTTACTCGTATCCAGGGACGGGGACTGAAGCTTTCTTT. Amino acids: CASSYSYPGTGTEAFF.

The CDR3 region is CASSLLGGAGEKLFF. CDR3 sequence (DNA): TGTGCCAGCAGTTTATTAGGGGGCGCGGGCGAAAAACTGTTTTTT. This rearrangement joins TRBV27 to TRBJ1-4; 7 nucleotides agree with TRBD1. This CDR3 has 15 amino acids. The V segment lost 1 base and the J segment 8 bases; nucleotides outside the gene matches: 7. Germline V gene data show CDR1 as MNHEY and CDR2 as SMNVEV (reference sequence).

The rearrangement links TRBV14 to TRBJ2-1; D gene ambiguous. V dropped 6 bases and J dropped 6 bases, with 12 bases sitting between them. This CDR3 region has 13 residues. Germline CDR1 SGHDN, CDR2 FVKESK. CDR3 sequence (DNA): TGTGCCAGCAGTCCTTTAGCTTTCAATGAGCAGTTCTTC. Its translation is CASSPLAFNEQFF. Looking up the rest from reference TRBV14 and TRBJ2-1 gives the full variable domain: EAGVTQFPSHSVIEKGQTVTLRCDPISGHDNLYWYRRVMGKEIKFLLHFVKESKQDESGMPNNRFLAERTGGTYSTLKVQPAELEDSGVYFCASSPLAFNEQFFGPGTRLTVL.

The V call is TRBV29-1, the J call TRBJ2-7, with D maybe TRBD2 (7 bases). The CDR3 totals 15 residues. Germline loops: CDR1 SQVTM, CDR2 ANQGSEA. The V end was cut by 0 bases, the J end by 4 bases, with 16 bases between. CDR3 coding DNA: TGCAGCGTTGAAGATGGGGAGGGGGAGATTTACGAGCAGTACTTC. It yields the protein CSVEDGEGEIYEQYF.

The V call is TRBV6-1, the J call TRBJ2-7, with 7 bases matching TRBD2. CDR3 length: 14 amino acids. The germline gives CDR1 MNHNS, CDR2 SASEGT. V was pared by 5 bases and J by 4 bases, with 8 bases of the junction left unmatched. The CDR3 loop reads CASSPRDYLYEQYF. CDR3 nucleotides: TGTGCCAGCAGTCCCCGGGACTATCTTTACGAGCAGTACTTC.

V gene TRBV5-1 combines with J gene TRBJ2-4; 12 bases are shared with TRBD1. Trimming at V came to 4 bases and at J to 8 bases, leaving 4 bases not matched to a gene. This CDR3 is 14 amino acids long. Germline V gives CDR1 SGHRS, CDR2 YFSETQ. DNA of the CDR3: TGCGCCAGCAGCCTGGGACAGGGGGCGTACATTCAGTACTTC. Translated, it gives CASSLGQGAYIQYF.

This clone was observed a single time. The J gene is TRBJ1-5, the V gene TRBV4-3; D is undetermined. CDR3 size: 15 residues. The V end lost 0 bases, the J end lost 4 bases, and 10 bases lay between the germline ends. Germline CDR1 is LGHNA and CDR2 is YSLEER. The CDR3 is CASSQDWETNQPQHF. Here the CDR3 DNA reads TGCGCCAGCAGCCAAGATTGGGAGACAAATCAGCCCCAGCATTTT.

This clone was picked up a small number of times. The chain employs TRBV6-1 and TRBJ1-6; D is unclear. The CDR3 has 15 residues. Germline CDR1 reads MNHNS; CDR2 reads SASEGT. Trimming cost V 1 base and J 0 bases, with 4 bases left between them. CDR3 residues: CASSEEFSYNSPLHF. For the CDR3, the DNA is TGTGCCAGCAGTGAAGAGTTCTCCTATAATTCACCCCTCCACTTT.

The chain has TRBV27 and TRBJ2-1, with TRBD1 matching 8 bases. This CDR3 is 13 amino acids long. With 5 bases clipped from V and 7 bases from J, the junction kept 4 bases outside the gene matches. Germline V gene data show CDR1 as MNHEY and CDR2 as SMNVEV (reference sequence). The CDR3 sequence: CASSDRGANEQFF. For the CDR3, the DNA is TGTGCCAGCAGTGACAGGGGCGCAAATGAGCAGTTCTTC.

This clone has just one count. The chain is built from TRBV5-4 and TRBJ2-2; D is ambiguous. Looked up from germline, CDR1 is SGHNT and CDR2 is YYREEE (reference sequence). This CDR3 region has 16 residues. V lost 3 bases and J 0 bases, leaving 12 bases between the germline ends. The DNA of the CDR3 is TGTGCCAGCAGCTCCCAGGAAACTGCGAACACCGGGGAGCTGTTTTTT. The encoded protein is CASSSQETANTGELFF.

CDR3 coding DNA: TGTGCCAGCAGTCCGGGGGGGAGCGCCCGTTCGAGATCCTACGAGCAGTACTTC. Translating gives CASSPGGSARSRSYEQYF. The chain combines TRBV2 with TRBJ2-7; the match to TRBD2 covers 8 bases. Germline V gene lookup returns CDR1 SNHLY and CDR2 FYNNEI. The CDR3 spans 18 residues. V was pared by 5 bases and J by 1 base, with 16 bases of the junction left unmatched.

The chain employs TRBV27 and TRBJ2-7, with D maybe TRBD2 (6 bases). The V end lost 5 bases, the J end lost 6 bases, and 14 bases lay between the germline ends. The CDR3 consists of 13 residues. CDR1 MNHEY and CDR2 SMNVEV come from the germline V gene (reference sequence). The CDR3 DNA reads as TGTGCCAGCAGTCCAACGGTGGGGGGCGAGCAGTACTTC. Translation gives CASSPTVGGEQYF.

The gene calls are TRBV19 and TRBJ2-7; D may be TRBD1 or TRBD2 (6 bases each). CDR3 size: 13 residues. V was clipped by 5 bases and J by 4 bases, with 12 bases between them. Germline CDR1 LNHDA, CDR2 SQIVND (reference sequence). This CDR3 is CASSAGQKYEQYF. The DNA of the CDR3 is TGTGCCAGTAGTGCGGGACAAAAATACGAGCAGTACTTC.

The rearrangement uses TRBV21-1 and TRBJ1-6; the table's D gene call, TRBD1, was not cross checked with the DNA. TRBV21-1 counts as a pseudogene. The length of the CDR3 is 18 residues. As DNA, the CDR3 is TGTGCCAGCAGCCACCTTCAAGGGGGTAGCTCCTATAATTCACCCCTCCACTTT. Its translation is CASSHLQGGSSYNSPLHF.

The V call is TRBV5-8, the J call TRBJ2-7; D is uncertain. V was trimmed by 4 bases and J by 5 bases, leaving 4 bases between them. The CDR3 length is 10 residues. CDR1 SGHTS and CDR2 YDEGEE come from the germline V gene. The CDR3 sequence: CASSRNEQYF. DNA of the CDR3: TGTGCCAGCAGCAGAAACGAGCAGTACTTC.

In DNA, the CDR3 is TGTGCCAGCAGCTTAGGCGGGAGGGAGGCAGATACGCAGTATTTT. It is translated as CASSLGGREADTQYF. The chain has TRBV7-2 and TRBJ2-3, with 9 bases that match TRBD2. The length of the CDR3 is 15 residues. V shed 1 base, J shed 4 bases, and the junction held 3 bases outside the gene matches. In germline, CDR1 is SGHTA, CDR2 FQGNSA.

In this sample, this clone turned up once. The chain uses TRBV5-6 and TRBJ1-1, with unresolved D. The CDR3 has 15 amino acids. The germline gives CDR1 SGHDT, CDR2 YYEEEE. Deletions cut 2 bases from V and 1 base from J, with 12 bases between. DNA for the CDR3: TGTGCCAGCAGCTTACACCCCGGGCCGAACACTGAAGCTTTCTTT. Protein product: CASSLHPGPNTEAFF.

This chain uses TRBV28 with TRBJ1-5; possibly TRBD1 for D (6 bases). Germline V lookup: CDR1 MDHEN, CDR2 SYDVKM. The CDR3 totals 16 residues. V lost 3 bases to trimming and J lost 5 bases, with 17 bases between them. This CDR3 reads CASSLIPGTPHQPQHF. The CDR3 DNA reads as TGTGCCAGCAGTTTGATCCCCGGGACACCACATCAGCCCCAGCATTTT.